The T cell receptor beta chain under discussion was sequenced for a study of cytomegalovirus exposure and HLA in healthy donors. Turning to this clone: Antigen unknown.

At the time of sampling, donors were nominally healthy, though unrecorded immune exposures were likely. 13 Jbeta primers and 60 Vbeta primers were used for the PCR. Clones were sequenced by immunoSEQ multiplex PCR, and TCRdb holds only the in-frame ones, with some missing. The sample yields about 110,000 clones, around 73% seen once. J lost 4 bases, V lost 0 bases, and 8 bases had no gene match. Per the germline V gene, CDR1 is LGHNA and CDR2 is YNFKEQ. The CDR3 has 16 residues. The study, taken as a whole, reports: A cluster of highly shared sequence variants was likely a sequencing artifact. TCR beta V- and J-gene trimming was later associated with a missense DCLRE1C variant. Association of 16,951 TCR beta sequences with HLA alleles was found at 0.05 false discovery rate in a later analysis.

This TCR was recovered from a man aged 35 to 55 in good health and CMV-seronegative. The chain couples TRBV4-2 to TRBJ1-2; 7 bases align to TRBD1. Sequencing was done on a sample of PBMCs. CDR3 region: CASSQDRGRGAYGYTF. In nucleotides, the CDR3 is TGTGCCAGCAGCCAAGATAGGGGCAGGGGGGCCTATGGCTACACCTTC.